The T cell receptor beta chain described here comes from a study of cytomegalovirus exposure and HLA in healthy donors. Germline V lookup: CDR1 GTSNPN, CDR2 SVGIG (reference sequence). Trimming cost V 2 bases and J 5 bases, with 18 bases left between them. The CDR3 totals 15 residues. This PCR relied on a set of 60 Vbeta primers and 13 Jbeta primers. Assay used: immunoSEQ multiplex PCR; TCRdb lists only in-frame clones, some missing. Of some 150,000 clones in the sample, roughly 80% were seen once. Findings and limits, study-wide: Exclusion as indistinguishable affected some V segments, including TRBV6-2 and TRBV6-3.

Worth noting for this clone: Its antigen is as yet unknown.

This TCR came from a woman aged 45-60 years in good health and CMV-seronegative. Sequenced material: PBMCs. The genes are TRBV30 and TRBJ2-5; TRBD1 might be the D (6 bases). CDR3 region: CAWSISGGGRETQYF. The DNA for the CDR3 is TGTGCCTGGAGTATTTCGGGTGGGGGCCGGGAGACCCAGTACTTC.